These 24 T cell receptor beta chains originate from one sample sequenced in a study of siplizumab effects on memory and regulatory T cells. Produced via immunoSEQ multiplex PCR; TCRdb's table is partial and in-frame only. The table includes 100,000 or so clones, about 92% detected once. The sample comprised CD4+ T cells sorted from blood. These receptors originate from a human donor in good health.

The V gene is TRBV27, the J gene TRBJ2-5, with a tentative D call TRBD2 (6 bases). Looked up from germline, CDR1 is MNHEY and CDR2 is SMNVEV (reference sequence). Between the trimmed V and J ends, which lost 5 bases and 5 bases, there was a span of 15 bases. The CDR3 is made up of 14 amino acids. The CDR3 nucleotides are TGTGCCAGCAGTGGCGGGGCAACGTTGGAGACCCAGTACTTC. It is translated as CASSGGATLETQYF.

The chain recombines TRBV5-6 with TRBJ1-1; weak D call: TRBD1 (5 bases). V was cut by 5 bases and J by 1 base, with 12 bases left in between. The length of the CDR3 is 14 residues. The germline CDR1 and CDR2 sequences are SGHDT and YYEEEE. CDR3 loop: CASRTGTENTEAFF. The CDR3 coding sequence is TGTGCCAGCAGAACGGGGACGGAGAACACTGAAGCTTTCTTT.

The J gene is TRBJ1-6, the V gene TRBV6-1; maybe TRBD1 (5 bases). The V end lost 2 bases, the J end lost 10 bases, and 18 bases lay between the germline ends. Germline V gene data show CDR1 as MNHNS and CDR2 as SASEGT. The CDR3 spans 16 residues. The CDR3 nucleotides are TGTGCCAGCAGTGAATTATTGGCCGGACATGGATCACCCCTCCACTTT. Translated: CASSELLAGHGSPLHF.

This chain uses TRBV30 with TRBJ2-7, with TRBD1 as a possible D gene (6 bases). CDR1 is GTSNPN, CDR2 SVGIG, per germline (reference sequence). Trimming took off 2 bases at V and 0 bases at J, with 11 bases between the two ends. This CDR3 comprises 14 residues. CDR3 coding DNA: TGTGCCTGGAGTACACGGACAGTCTCCTACGAGCAGTACTTC. This encodes CAWSTRTVSYEQYF.

The chain recombines TRBV30 with TRBJ1-2; D perhaps matches TRBD1 (5 bases). This CDR3 region has 11 residues. CDR1 is GTSNPN, CDR2 SVGIG, per germline (reference sequence). Trimming removed 1 base at V and 5 bases at J, with 5 bases between. The CDR3 is CAWSGGYGYTF. The CDR3 DNA is TGTGCCTGGAGTGGGGGGTATGGCTACACCTTC.

As to this clone: Other DNA sequences in this specimen translate into the identical CDR3. CDR3 coding DNA: TGCGCCAGCAGCCCCCAGGGGGCAAGCAATCAGCCCCAGCATTTT. It specifies CASSPQGASNQPQHF. This rearrangement joins TRBV5-1 to TRBJ1-5, with 8 bases aligning to TRBD1. Germline assignment: CDR1 SGHRS and CDR2 YFSETQ. The J segment lost 1 base and the V segment lost 4 bases, leaving 4 bases of the junction unmatched. CDR3 length: 15 amino acids.

The rearrangement joins TRBV11-3 to TRBJ1-2; 8 positions match TRBD1. Germline V gene lookup returns CDR1 SGHNT and CDR2 YENEEA. J lost 0 bases, V lost 0 bases, and 9 bases had no gene match. The CDR3 consists of 18 residues. The DNA of the CDR3 is TGTGCCAGCAGCTTAGATCGGACAGGGAAGAAGGCTAACTATGGCTACACCTTC. It specifies CASSLDRTGKKANYGYTF.

The chain couples TRBV6-6 to TRBJ1-1; a possible D gene is TRBD1 (5 bases). This CDR3 spans 15 amino acids. V was pared by 2 bases and J by 1 base, with 11 bases between. Germline CDR1 MNHNY, CDR2 SVGAGI (reference sequence). The DNA of the CDR3 is TGTGCCAGCAGTTACCGGGACGGGGGGAACACTGAAGCTTTCTTT. It is translated as CASSYRDGGNTEAFF.

The rearrangement joins TRBV27 to TRBJ2-5; D uncertain. Germline V gene data show CDR1 as MNHEY and CDR2 as SMNVEV (reference sequence). V was shortened by 7 bases and J by 5 bases, with 14 bases between the two germline ends. The CDR3 runs 13 residues. This chain's CDR3 is CASTSGPWETQYF. In nucleotides, the CDR3 is TGTGCCAGCACCTCTGGCCCCTGGGAGACCCAGTACTTC.

V usage is TRBV19 and J usage is TRBJ2-4; 12 nucleotides align to TRBD1. The CDR3 totals 17 residues. Germline V lookup: CDR1 LNHDA, CDR2 SQIVND (reference sequence). V lost 6 bases to trimming and J lost 2 bases; unmatched junction nucleotides: 8. CDR3 sequence reads: CASRSRDRGRTKNIQYF. In DNA form, the CDR3 reads TGTGCCAGTAGATCCCGGGACAGGGGGCGGACCAAAAACATTCAGTACTTC.

The rearrangement uses TRBV10-3 and TRBJ1-2; 9 bases line up with TRBD1. This CDR3 comprises 15 residues. Losses at the gene ends were 3 bases for V and 9 bases for J; bases not matched to a gene: 11. Germline-derived CDR1 and CDR2 are ENHRY and SYGVKD. Here the CDR3 DNA reads TGTGCCATCAGTGAACAGGGGGCAATAAAGATGAGCTACACCTTC. Its protein is CAISEQGAIKMSYTF.

V is TRBV6-6 and J is TRBJ2-7; D is unresolved. CDR1 and CDR2 (germline): MNHNY, SVGAGI (reference sequence). V lost 2 bases, J lost 6 bases, and 14 bases lay in between. The CDR3 extends over 14 amino acids. In DNA form, the CDR3 reads TGTGCCAGCAGTTACGGTAGTTCCATCCCCGAGCAGTACTTC. Translating gives CASSYGSSIPEQYF.

The genes are TRBV4-1 and TRBJ1-3, with 11 bases that match TRBD1. V dropped 4 bases and J dropped 4; count of bases not matched to a gene: 6. Germline-derived CDR1 and CDR2 are MGHRA and YSYEKL. This CDR3 is built from 16 residues. The CDR3 loop is CASSLSGQGAGNTIYF. Here the CDR3 DNA reads TGCGCCAGCAGCCTTTCCGGACAGGGGGCAGGAAACACCATATATTTT.

The V call is TRBV11-3, the J call TRBJ2-7; D not certain. Germline loops: CDR1 SGHNT, CDR2 YENEEA. V gave up 7 bases and J gave up 6 bases, with 22 bases separating them. The CDR3 is 15 amino acids. The CDR3 spells CASINDNYSLLEQYF. In DNA, the CDR3 is TGTGCCAGCATTAATGACAACTATAGCTTGCTCGAGCAGTACTTC.

The chain has TRBV5-1 and TRBJ2-3; TRBD2 agrees at 7 bases. J lost 2 bases, V lost 0 bases, and 3 bases had no gene match. The CDR3 is 15 residues long. From germline, CDR1 is SGHRS and CDR2 YFSETQ. CDR3 protein: CASSLDRGDTDTQYF. CDR3 in DNA: TGCGCCAGCAGCTTGGATCGGGGGGACACAGATACGCAGTATTTT.

The chain couples TRBV6-5 to TRBJ1-4, with D possibly TRBD1 on 5 matching bases. V gave up 5 bases and J gave up 7 bases, with 11 bases separating them. The CDR3 spans 13 residues. The V gene's germline CDR1 is MNHEY and CDR2 SVGAGI. CDR3 protein: CASSPGRSEKLFF. The CDR3 region has the DNA TGTGCCAGCAGTCCGGGACGGTCTGAAAAACTGTTTTTT.

This rearrangement joins TRBV29-1 to TRBJ2-5; weak D call: TRBD1 (5 bases). Trimming shortened V by 4 bases and J by 5 bases, and 11 bases separated the two germline ends. The CDR3 is 12 residues long. Germline V gene lookup returns CDR1 SQVTM and CDR2 ANQGSEA. The CDR3 is CSVGRGRETQYF. The CDR3 DNA follows: TGCAGCGTTGGAAGGGGTAGGGAGACCCAGTACTTC.

This chain links TRBV7-8 with TRBJ2-7; 13 bases map to TRBD2. The J segment lost 0 bases and the V segment lost 5 bases, leaving 10 bases of the junction unmatched. Germline assignment: CDR1 SGHVS and CDR2 FQNEAQ. The CDR3 has 18 amino acids. The CDR3 loop reads CASSDRTSGGPSSYEQYF. The CDR3 nucleotides read TGTGCCAGCAGCGACCGGACTAGCGGGGGCCCCAGCTCCTACGAGCAGTACTTC.

The chain couples TRBV6-1 to TRBJ1-1, with TRBD1 matching 9 bases. CDR1 and CDR2 (germline): MNHNS, SASEGT. The CDR3 is 15 residues long. J gave up 7 bases and V 2 bases, and 8 bases lay outside the gene matches. CDR3 sequence (DNA): TGTGCCAGCAGTGAACCCGGGACAGGGACCGGTGAAGCTTTCTTT. Its protein product is CASSEPGTGTGEAFF.

The rearrangement joins TRBV19 to TRBJ2-3, with 14 bases matching TRBD2. CDR3 size: 18 residues. Per the germline V gene, CDR1 is LNHDA and CDR2 is SQIVND (reference sequence). V trimming: 4 bases; J trimming: 0 bases; junction bases outside the gene matches: 6. CDR3: CASSTGLAGGRSTDTQYF. CDR3 coding DNA: TGTGCCAGTAGTACCGGACTAGCGGGGGGCCGAAGCACAGATACGCAGTATTTT.

The chain is built from TRBV7-9 and TRBJ1-1, with D maybe TRBD1 (6 bases). V was pared by 2 bases and J by 4 bases, with 11 bases between. The CDR3 has 14 amino acids. Per the germline V gene, CDR1 is SEHNR and CDR2 is FQNEAQ (reference sequence). For the CDR3, the DNA is TGTGCCAGCAGCTTACGGCAGGGGAGCACTGAAGCTTTCTTT. It translates to CASSLRQGSTEAFF.

The chain couples TRBV30 to TRBJ1-2; no reliable D call. The V end was cut by 0 bases, the J end by 5 bases, with 10 bases between. Germline lookup yields CDR1 GTSNPN and CDR2 SVGIG (reference sequence). This CDR3 spans 13 amino acids. The CDR3 spells CAWSVSSLYGYTF. CDR3 bases: TGTGCCTGGAGTGTAAGCAGCTTGTATGGCTACACCTTC.

This clone was counted once. V usage is TRBV10-3 and J usage is TRBJ2-3; 8 nucleotides match TRBD2. Germline V gene data show CDR1 as ENHRY and CDR2 as SYGVKD. The CDR3 loop spans 16 amino acids. The ends lost 0 bases at V and 6 bases at J; junction bases unmatched: 8. CDR3 in amino acids: CAISESDSGSSDTQYF. In nucleotides, the CDR3 is TGTGCCATCAGTGAGTCTGACAGCGGGAGTTCCGATACGCAGTATTTT.

This rearrangement joins TRBV14 to TRBJ1-2, with D perhaps TRBD1 (5 bases). Germline V lookup: CDR1 SGHDN, CDR2 FVKESK. The CDR3 runs 15 residues. Between the trimmed V and J ends, which lost 1 base and 8 bases, there was a span of 17 bases. This CDR3 is CASSQGGAWSGGYTF. CDR3 coding DNA: TGTGCCAGCAGCCAAGGAGGGGCTTGGTCGGGCGGCTACACCTTC.